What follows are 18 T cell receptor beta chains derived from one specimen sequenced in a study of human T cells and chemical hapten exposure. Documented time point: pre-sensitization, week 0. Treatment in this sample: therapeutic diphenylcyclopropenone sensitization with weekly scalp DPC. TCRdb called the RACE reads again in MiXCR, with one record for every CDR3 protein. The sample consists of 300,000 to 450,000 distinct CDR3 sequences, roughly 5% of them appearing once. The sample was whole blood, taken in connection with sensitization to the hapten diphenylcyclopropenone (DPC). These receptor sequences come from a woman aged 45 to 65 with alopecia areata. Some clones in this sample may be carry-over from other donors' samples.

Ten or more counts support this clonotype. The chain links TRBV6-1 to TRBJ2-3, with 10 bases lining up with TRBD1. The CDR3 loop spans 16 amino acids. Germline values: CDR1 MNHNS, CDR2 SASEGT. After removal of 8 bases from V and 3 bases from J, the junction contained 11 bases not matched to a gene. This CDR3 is CASLLRPGQGTDTQYF. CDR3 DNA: TGTGCCAGCTTACTCAGACCGGGACAGGGGACAGATACGCAGTATTTT.

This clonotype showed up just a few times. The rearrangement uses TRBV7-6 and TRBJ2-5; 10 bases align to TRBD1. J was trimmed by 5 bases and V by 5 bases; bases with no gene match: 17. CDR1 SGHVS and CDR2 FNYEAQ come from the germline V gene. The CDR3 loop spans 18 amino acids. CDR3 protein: CASSGPTQAGQGMETQYF. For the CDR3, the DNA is TGTGCCAGCAGCGGCCCGACTCAGGCGGGACAGGGGATGGAGACCCAGTACTTC.

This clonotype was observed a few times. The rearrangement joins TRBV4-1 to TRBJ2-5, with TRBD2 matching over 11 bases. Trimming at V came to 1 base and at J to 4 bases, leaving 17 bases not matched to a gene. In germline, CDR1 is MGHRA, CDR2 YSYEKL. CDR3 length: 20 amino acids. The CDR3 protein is CASSQGSLAGEVGARETQYF. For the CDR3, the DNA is TGCGCCAGCAGCCAAGGTTCACTAGCGGGGGAGGTAGGAGCGAGAGAGACCCAGTACTTC.

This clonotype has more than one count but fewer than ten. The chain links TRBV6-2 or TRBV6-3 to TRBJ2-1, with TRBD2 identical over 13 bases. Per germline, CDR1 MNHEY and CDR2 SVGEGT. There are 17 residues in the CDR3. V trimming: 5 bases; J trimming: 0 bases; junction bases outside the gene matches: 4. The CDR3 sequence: CASSTGTSGVSYNEQFF. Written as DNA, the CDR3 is TGTGCCAGCAGTACTGGGACTAGCGGGGTCTCCTACAATGAGCAGTTCTTC.

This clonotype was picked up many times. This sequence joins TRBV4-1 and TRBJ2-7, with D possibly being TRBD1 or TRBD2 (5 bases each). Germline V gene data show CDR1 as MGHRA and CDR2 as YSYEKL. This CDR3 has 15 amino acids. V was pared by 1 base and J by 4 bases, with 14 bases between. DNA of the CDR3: TGCGCCAGCAGCCAAGGCCAGGGAGTGAAGTACGAGCAGTACTTC. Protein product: CASSQGQGVKYEQYF.

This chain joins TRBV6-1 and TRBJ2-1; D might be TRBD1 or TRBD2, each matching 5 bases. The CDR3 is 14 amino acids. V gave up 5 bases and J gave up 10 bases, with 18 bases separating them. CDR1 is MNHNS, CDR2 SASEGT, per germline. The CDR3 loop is CASSRDAQLGEQFF. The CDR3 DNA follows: TGTGCCAGCAGTCGGGACGCCCAACTCGGAGAGCAGTTCTTC.

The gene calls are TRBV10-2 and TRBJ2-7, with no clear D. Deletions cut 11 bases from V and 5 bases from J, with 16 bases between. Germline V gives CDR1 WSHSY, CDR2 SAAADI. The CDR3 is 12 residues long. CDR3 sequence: CASYQAPHEQYF. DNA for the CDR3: TGCGCCTCCTACCAAGCCCCCCACGAGCAGTACTTC.

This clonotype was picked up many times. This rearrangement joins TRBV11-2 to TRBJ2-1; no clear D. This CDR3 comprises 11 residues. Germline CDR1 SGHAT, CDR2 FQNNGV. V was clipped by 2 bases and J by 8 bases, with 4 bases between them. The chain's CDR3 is CASSLFHEQFF. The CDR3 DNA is TGTGCCAGCAGCTTATTCCATGAGCAGTTCTTC.

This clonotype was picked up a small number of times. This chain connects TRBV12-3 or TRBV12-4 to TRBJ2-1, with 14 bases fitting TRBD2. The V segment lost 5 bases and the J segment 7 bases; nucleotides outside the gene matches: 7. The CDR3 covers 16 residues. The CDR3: CASSTRLAGGMNEQFF. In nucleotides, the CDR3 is TGTGCCAGCAGTACGCGACTAGCGGGAGGGATGAATGAGCAGTTCTTC.

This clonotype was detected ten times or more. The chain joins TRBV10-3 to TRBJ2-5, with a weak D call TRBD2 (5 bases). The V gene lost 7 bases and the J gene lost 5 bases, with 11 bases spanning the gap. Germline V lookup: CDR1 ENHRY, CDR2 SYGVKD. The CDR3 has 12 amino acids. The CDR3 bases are TGTGCCATCAAAAGGCCGGGGGAGACCCAGTACTTC. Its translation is CAIKRPGETQYF.

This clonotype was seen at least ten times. As DNA, the CDR3 is TGTGCCAGCAGTTTAGCGCAAGAGGGAGAGACCCAGTACTTC. Translating it yields CASSLAQEGETQYF. V and J are TRBV12-3 or TRBV12-4 and TRBJ2-5; possible D gene TRBD2, 5 bases. The CDR3 is 14 amino acids. Trimming shortened V by 0 bases and J by 4 bases, and 9 bases separated the two germline ends.

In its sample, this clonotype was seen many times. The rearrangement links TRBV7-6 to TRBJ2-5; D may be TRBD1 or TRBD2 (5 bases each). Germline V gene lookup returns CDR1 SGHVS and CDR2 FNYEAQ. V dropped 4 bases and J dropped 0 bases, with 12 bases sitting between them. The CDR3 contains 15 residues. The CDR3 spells CASSSRGRDQETQYF. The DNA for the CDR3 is TGTGCCAGCAGCTCGAGGGGCAGGGACCAAGAGACCCAGTACTTC. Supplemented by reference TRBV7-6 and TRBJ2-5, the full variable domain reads GAGVSQSPRYKVTKRGQDVALRCDPISGHVSLYWYRQALGQGPEFLTYFNYEAQQDKSGLPNDRFSAERPEGSISTLTIQRTEQRDSAMYRCASSSRGRDQETQYFGPGTRLLVL.

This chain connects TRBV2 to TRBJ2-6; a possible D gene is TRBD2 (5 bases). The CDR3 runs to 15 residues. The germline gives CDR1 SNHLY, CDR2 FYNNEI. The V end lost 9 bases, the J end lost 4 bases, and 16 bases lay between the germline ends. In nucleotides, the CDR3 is TGTGCCAGTACAAGCCAACTAGGCGGGGCCAACGTCCTGACTTTC. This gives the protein CASTSQLGGANVLTF.

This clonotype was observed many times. The CDR3 sequence: CSVASGRVAGELFF. The CDR3 DNA reads TGCAGCGTTGCGTCAGGGAGAGTTGCCGGGGAGCTGTTTTTT. The chain employs TRBV29-1 and TRBJ2-2, with D perhaps matching TRBD1 or TRBD2 (5 bases each). V was cut by 4 bases and J by 6 bases, with 15 bases left in between. Germline V lookup: CDR1 SQVTM, CDR2 ANQGSEA. This CDR3 region has 14 residues.

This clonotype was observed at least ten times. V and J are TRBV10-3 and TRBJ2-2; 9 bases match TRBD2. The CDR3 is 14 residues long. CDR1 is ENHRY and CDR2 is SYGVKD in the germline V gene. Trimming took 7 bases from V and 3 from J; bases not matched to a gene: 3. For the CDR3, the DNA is TGTGCCATCACCGGCGGGGGGGACACCGGGGAGCTGTTTTTT. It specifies CAITGGGDTGELFF.

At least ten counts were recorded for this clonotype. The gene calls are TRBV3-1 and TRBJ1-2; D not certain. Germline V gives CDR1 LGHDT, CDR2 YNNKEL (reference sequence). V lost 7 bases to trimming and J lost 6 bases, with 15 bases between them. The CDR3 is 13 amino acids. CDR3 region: CASTPSSQDGYTF. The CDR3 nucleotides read TGTGCCAGCACCCCCTCGAGTCAGGATGGCTACACCTTC.

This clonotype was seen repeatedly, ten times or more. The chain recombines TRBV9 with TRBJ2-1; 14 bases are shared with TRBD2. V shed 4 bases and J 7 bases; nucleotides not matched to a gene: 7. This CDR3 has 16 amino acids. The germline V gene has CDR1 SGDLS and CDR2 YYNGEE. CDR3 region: CASSPETSGGENEQFF. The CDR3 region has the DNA TGTGCCAGCAGCCCAGAGACTAGCGGGGGGGAAAATGAGCAGTTCTTC.

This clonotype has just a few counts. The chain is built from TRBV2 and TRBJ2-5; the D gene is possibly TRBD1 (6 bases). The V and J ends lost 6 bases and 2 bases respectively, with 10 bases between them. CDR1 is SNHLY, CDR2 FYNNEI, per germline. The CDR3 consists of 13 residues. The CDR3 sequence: CASRDRVQETQYF. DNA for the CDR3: TGTGCCAGCAGGGACAGAGTACAAGAGACCCAGTACTTC.